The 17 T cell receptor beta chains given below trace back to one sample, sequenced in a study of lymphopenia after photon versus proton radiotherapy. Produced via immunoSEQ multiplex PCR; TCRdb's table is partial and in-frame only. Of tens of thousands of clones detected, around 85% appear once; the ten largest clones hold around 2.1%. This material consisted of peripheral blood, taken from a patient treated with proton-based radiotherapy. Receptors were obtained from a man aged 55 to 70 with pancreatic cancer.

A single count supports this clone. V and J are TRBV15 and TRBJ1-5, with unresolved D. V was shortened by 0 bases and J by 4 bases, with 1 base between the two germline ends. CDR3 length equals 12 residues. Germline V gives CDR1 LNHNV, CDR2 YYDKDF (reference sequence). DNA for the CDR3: TGTGCCACCAGCAGAGATAATCAGCCCCAGCATTTT. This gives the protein CATSRDNQPQHF.

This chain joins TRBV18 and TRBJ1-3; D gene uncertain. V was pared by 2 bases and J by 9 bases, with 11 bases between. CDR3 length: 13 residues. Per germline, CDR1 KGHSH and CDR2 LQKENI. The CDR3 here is CASSPIDYGTIYF. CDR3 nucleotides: TGTGCCAGCTCACCAATAGATTACGGCACCATATATTTT.

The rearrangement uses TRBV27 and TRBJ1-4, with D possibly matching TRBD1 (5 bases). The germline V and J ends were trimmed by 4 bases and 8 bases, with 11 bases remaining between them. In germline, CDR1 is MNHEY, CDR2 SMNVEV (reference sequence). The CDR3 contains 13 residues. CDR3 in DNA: TGTGCCAGCAGTTCCAGGGTGGGGGAAAAACTGTTTTTT. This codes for CASSSRVGEKLFF.

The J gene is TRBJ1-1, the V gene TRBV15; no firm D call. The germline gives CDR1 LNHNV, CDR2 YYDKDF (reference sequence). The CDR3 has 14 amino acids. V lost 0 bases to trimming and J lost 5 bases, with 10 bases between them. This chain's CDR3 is CATSRDLVQTEAFF. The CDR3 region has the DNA TGTGCCACCAGCAGAGATCTAGTACAAACTGAAGCTTTCTTT.

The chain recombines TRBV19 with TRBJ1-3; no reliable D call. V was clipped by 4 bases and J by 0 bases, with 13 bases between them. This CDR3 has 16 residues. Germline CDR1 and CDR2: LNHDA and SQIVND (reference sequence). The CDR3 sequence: CASSTAGLSSGNTIYF. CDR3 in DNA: TGTGCCAGTAGTACCGCCGGGCTCAGCTCTGGAAACACCATATATTTT.

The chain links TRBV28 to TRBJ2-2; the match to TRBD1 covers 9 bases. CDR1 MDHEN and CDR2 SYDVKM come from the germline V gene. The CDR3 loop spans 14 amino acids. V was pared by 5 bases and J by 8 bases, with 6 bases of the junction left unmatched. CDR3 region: CASSPQGAGGELFF. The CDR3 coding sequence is TGTGCCAGCAGTCCACAGGGGGCAGGTGGGGAGCTGTTTTTT. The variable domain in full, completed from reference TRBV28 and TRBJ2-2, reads DVKVTQSSRYLVKRTGEKVFLECVQDMDHENMFWYRQDPGLGLRLIYFSYDVKMKEKGDIPEGYSVSREKKERFSLILESASTNQTSMYLCASSPQGAGGELFFGEGSRLTVL.

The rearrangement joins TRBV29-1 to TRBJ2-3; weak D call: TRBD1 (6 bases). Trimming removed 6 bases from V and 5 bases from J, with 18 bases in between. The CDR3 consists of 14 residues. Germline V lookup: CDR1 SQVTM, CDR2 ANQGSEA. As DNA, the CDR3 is TGCAGCGTAGAACCTCGGACAGTCCGAGATACGCAGTATTTT. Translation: CSVEPRTVRDTQYF.

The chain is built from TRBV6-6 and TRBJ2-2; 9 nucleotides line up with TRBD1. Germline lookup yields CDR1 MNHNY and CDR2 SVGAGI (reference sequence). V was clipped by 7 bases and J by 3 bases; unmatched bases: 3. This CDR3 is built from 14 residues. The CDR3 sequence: CASTRTGDTGELFF. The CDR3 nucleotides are TGTGCCAGCACTAGGACAGGGGACACCGGGGAGCTGTTTTTT.

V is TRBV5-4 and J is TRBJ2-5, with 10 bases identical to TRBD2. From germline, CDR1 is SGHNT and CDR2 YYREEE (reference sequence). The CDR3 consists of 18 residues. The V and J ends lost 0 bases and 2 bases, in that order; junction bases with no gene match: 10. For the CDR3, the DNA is TGTGCCAGCAGCTTGGGAGCGGGAGGGCCGGCTTCGCAAGAGACCCAGTACTTC. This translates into CASSLGAGGPASQETQYF.

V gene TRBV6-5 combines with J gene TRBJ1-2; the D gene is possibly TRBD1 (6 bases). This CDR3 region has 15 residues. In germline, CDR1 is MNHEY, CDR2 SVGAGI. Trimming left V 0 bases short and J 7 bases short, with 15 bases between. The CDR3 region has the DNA TGTGCCAGCAGTTACTCACGGGGGCTGGAGCGTGGCTACACCTTC. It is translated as CASSYSRGLERGYTF.

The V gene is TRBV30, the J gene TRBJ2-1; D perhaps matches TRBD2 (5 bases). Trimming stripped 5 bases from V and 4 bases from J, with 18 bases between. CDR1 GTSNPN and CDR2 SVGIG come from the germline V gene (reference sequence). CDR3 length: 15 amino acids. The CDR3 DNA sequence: TGTGCCTGGGGGTCGGGAAGGAGACCGTACAATGAGCAGTTCTTC. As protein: CAWGSGRRPYNEQFF.

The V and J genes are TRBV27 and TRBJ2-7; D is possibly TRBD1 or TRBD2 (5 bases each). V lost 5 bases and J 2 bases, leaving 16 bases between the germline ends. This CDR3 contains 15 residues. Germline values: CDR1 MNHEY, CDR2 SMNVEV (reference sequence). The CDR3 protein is CASSRTGTAAYEQYF. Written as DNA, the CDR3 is TGTGCCAGCAGTCGAACCGGGACCGCAGCCTACGAGCAGTACTTC.

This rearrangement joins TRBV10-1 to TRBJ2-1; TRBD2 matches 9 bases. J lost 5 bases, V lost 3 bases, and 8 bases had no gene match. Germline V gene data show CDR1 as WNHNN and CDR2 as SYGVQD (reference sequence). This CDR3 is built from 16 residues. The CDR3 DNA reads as TGCGCCAGCAGTGAAGCAGCGGGACTAGCCCACAATGAGCAGTTCTTC. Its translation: CASSEAAGLAHNEQFF.

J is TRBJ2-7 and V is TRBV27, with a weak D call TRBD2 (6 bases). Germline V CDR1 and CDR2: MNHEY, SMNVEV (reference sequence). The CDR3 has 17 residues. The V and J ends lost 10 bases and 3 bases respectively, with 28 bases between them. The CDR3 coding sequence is TGTGCCATCCCCTCACCGGGGGAGAAATCTCTTTTCTACGAGCAGTACTTC. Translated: CAIPSPGEKSLFYEQYF.

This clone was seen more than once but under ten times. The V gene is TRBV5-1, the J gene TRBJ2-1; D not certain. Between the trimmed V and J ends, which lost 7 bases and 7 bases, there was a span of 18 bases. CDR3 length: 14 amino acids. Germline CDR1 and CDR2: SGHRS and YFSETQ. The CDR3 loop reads CASQGLVYSNEQFF. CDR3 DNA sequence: TGCGCCAGCCAAGGGCTGGTTTATTCGAATGAGCAGTTCTTC.

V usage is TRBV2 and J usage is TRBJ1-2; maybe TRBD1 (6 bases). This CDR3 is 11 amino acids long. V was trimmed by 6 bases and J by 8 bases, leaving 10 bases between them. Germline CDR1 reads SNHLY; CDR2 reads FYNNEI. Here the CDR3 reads CASSPGAGYTF. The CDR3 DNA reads TGTGCCAGCAGCCCAGGGGCGGGCTACACCTTC.

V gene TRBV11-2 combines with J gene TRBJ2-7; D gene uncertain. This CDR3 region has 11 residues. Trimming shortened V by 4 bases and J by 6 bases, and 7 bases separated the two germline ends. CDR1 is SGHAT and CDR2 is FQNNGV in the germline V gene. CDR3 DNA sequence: TGTGCCAGCAGCTCGGAGCTCGAGCAGTACTTC. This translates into CASSSELEQYF.